This TCR beta chain originates from a study of T cell repertoires in cytomegalovirus infection. Overall study: Shared public TCR beta signatures pointed to both CMV infection and a matching HLA type. Findings and limits, study-wide: HLA-C-restricted CMV-specific TCR beta clonotypes prevailed in the ex vivo response. Using cumulative public TCR beta family frequency, the authors identified those who carried CMV together with the relevant HLA.

TCRdb independently ran MiXCR on the reads; one entry per CDR3 protein. The data hold approximately 190,000 distinct CDR3 sequences, with about 28% observed a single time. As regards this clonotype: Its specificity is not known.

Germline V gene sequence: CDR1 MRHNA, CDR2 SNTAGT. Unmatched junction bases numbered 11, after V lost 8 bases and J lost 0 bases. CDR3 size: 16 residues. This rearrangement joins TRBV6-4 to TRBJ2-3, with 7 bases aligning to TRBD1. The sequence derives from a human donor in good health (CMV status not recorded). Some clones in this sample may be carry-over from other donors' samples. The sequenced sample was PBMCs. CDR3 DNA: TGTGCCAGCCCCTTGTCCGACAGGGCTAGCACAGATACGCAGTATTTT. Its translation is CASPLSDRASTDTQYF.